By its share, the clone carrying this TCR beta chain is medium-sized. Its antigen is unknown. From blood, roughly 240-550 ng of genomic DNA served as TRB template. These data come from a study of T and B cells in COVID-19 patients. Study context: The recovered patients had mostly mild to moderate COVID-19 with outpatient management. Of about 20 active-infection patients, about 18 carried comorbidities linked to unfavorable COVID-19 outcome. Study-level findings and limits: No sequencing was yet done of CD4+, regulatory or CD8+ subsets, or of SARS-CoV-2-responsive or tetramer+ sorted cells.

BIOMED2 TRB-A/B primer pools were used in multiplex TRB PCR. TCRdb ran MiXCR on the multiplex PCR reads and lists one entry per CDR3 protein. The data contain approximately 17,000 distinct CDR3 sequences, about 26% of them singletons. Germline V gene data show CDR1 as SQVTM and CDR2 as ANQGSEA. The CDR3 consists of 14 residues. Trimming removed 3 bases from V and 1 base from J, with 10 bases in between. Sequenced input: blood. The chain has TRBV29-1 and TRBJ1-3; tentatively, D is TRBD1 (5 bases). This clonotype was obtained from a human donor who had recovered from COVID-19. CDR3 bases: TGCAGCGTTGAGGGACGCCAATCTGGAAACACCATATATTTT. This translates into CSVEGRQSGNTIYF.